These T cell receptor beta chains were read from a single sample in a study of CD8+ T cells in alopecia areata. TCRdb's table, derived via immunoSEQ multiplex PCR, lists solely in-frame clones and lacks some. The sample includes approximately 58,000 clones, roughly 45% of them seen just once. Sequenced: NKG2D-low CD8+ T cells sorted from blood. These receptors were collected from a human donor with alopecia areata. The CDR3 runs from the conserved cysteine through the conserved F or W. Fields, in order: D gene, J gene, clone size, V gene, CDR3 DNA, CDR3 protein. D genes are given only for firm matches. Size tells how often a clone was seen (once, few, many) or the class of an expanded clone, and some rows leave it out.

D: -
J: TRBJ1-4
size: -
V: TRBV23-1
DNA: TGCGCCAGCAGTCTTGGGAGGGCGAATGAAAAACTGTTTTTT
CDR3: CASSLGRANEKLFF

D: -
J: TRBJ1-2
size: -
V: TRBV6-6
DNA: TGTGCCAGCAGTTACTCTTCGGCTTATGGCTACACCTTC
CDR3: CASSYSSAYGYTF

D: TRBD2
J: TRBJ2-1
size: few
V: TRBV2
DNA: TGTGCCAGCAGGGAGCGGGGGGGCCTCTTTGATGAGCAGTTCTTC
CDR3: CASRERGGLFDEQFF

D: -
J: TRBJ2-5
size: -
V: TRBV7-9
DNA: TGTGCCAGCAGCTTAATCACCCAAGAGACCCAGTACTTC
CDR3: CASSLITQETQYF

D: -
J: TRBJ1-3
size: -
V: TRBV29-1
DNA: TGCAGCGTCCTGGGTCAGGGGCCTGGAAACACCATATATTTT
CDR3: CSVLGQGPGNTIYF

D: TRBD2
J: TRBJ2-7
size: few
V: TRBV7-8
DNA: TGTGCCAGCAGCTGGACTAGCGGCTCCTCCTACGAGCAGTACTTC
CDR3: CASSWTSGSSYEQYF

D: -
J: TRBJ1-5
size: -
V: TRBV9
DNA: TGTGCCAGCAGCGTAGGAGGAGCATATCAGCCCCAGCATTTT
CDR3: CASSVGGAYQPQHF

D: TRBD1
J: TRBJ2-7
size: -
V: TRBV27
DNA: TGTGCCAGCAGTCCGACAGGGTACGAGCAGTACTTC
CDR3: CASSPTGYEQYF

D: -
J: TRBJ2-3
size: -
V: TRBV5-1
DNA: TGCGCCAGCAGCTGGGACGGCACAGATACGCAGTATTTT
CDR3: CASSWDGTDTQYF

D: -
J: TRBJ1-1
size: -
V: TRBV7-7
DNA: TGTGCTAGCAGCCCGCTGGGGGGCCTAAACACTGAAGCTTTCTTT
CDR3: CASSPLGGLNTEAFF

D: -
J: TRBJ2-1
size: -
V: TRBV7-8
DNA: TGTGCCAGCAGCTTAGGACTGGGCCTCTGGGGTGAGCAGTTCTTC
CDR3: CASSLGLGLWGEQFF

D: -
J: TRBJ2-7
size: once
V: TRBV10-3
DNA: TGTGCCATCACGACCAGGGTAGGCGAGCAGTACTTC
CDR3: CAITTRVGEQYF

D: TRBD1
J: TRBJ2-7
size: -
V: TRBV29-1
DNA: TGCAGCGTTGAAGGGGACAGGGTTCGCGAGCAGTACTTC
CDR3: CSVEGDRVREQYF

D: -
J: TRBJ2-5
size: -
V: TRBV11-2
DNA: TGTGCCAGCAGCTCTGGACCAACCCAGTACTTC
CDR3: CASSSGPTQYF

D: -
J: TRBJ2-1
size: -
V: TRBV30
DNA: TGTGCCTGCCGGAGTAGACGGCCCAGCTCCTACAATGAGCAGTTCTTC
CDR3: CACRSRRPSSYNEQFF

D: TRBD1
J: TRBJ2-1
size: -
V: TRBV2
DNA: TGTGCCAGCAACATGGGACAGGGAGCCTACAATGAGCAGTTCTTC
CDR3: CASNMGQGAYNEQFF